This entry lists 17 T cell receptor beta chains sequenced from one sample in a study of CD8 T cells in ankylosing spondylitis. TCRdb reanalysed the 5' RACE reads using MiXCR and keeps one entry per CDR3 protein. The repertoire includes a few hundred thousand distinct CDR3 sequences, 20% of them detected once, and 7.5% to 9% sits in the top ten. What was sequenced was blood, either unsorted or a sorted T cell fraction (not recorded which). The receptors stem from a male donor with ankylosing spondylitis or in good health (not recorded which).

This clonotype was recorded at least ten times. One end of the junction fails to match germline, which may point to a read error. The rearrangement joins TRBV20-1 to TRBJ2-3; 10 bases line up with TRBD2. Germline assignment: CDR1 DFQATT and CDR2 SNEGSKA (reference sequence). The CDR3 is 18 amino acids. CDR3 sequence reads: CSARGLAGVTTSTDTQYF. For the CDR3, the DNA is TGCAGTGCAAGAGGGCTAGCGGGAGTTACCACTAGCACAGATACGCAGTATTTT.

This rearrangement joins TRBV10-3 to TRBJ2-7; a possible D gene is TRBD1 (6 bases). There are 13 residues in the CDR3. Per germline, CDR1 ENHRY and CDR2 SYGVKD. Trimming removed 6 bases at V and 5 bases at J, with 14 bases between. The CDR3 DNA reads TGTGCCATCAGGGGAACAGGGAACGACGAGCAGTACGTC. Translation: CAIRGTGNDEQYV.

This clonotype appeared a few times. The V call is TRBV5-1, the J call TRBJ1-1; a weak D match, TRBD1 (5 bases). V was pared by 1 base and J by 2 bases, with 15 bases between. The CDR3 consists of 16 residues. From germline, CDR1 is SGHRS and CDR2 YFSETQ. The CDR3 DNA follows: TGCGCCAGCAGCTTGTTTCGGGACCGATTAAACACTGAAGCTTTCTTT. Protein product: CASSLFRDRLNTEAFF.

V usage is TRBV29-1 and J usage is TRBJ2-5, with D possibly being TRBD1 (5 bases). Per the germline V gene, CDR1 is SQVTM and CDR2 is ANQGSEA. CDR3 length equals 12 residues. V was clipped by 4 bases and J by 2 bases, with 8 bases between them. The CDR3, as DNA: TGCAGCGTTGGGGGCTTTCAAGAGACCCAGTACTTC. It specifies CSVGGFQETQYF.

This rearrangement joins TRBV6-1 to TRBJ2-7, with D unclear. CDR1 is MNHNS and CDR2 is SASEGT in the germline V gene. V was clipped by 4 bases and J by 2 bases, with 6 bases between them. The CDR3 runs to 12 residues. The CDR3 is CASSGTPYEQYV. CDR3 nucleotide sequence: TGTGCCAGCAGTGGAACCCCCTACGAGCAGTACGTC.

CDR3 nucleotides: TGCAGCGTTGAGTCGGCAAACTATGGCTACACCTTC. Translation: CSVESANYGYTF. The chain links TRBV29-1 to TRBJ1-2; D not certain. Trimming took off 3 bases at V and 2 bases at J, with 7 bases between the two ends. This CDR3 is 12 amino acids long. Per germline, CDR1 SQVTM and CDR2 ANQGSEA.

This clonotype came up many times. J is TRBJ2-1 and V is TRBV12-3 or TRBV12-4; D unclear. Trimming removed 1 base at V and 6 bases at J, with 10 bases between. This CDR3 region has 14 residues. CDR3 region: CASSLGTRTNEQFF. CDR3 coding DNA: TGTGCCAGCAGTTTAGGGACGAGGACCAATGAGCAGTTCTTC.

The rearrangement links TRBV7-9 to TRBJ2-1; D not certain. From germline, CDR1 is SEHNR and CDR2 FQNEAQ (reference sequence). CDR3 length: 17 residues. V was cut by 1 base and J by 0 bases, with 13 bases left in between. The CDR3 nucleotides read TGTGCCAGCAGCTTAGGGGTCGCCAGTAGCTCCTACAATGAGCAGTTCTTC. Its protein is CASSLGVASSSYNEQFF.

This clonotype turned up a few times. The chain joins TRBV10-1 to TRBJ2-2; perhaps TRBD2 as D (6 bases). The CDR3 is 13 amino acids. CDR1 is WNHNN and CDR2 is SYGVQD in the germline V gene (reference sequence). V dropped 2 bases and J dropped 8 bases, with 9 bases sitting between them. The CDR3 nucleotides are TGCGCCAGCAGTGAGGTTCGGGGGGGGGAGCTGTTTTTT. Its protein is CASSEVRGGELFF.

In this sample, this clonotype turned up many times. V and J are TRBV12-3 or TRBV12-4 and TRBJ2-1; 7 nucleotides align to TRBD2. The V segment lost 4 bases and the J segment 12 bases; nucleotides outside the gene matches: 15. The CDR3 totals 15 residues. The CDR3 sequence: CASSSLSFTSVPQFF. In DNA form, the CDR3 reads TGTGCCAGCAGTTCTCTAAGTTTCACTAGCGTCCCGCAGTTCTTC.

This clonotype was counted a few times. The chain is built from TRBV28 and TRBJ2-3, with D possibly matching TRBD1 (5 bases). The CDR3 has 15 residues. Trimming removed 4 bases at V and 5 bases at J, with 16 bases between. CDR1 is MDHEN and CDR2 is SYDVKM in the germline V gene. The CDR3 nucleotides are TGTGCCAGCAGTTATACCCAAGGGGCCGTAGATACGCAGTATTTT. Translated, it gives CASSYTQGAVDTQYF.

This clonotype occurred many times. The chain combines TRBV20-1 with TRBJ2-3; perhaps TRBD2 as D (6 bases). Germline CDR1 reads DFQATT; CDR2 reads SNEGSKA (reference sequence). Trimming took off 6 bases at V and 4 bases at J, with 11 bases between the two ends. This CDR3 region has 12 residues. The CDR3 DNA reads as TGCAGTGCGTCGGGAGCGCCAGATACGCAGTATTTT. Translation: CSASGAPDTQYF.

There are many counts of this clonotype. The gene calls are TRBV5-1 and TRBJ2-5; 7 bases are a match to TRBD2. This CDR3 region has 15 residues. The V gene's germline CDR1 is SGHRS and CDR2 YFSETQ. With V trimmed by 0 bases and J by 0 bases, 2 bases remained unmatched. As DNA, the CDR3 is TGCGCCAGCAGCTTGGCGGCGGGGGACCAAGAGACCCAGTACTTC. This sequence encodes CASSLAAGDQETQYF. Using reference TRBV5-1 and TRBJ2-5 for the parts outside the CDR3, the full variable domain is KAGVTQTPRYLIKTRGQQVTLSCSPISGHRSVSWYQQTPGQGLQFLFEYFSETQRNKGNFPGRFSGRQFSNSRSEMNVSTLELGDSALYLCASSLAAGDQETQYFGPGTRLLVL.

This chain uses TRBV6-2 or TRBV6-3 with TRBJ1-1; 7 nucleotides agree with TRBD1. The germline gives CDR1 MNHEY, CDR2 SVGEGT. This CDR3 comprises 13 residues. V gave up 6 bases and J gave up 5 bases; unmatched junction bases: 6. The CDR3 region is CASSRGGPTEAFF. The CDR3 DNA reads TGTGCCAGCAGCCGAGGGGGCCCAACTGAAGCTTTCTTT.

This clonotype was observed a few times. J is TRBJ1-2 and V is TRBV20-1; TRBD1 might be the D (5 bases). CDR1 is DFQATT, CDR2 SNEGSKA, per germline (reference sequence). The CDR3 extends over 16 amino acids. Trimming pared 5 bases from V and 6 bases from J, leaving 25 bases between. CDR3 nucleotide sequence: TGCAGTGCTCGGCGGGACCGGAACGTCCCCATCCATGGCTACACCTTC. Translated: CSARRDRNVPIHGYTF.

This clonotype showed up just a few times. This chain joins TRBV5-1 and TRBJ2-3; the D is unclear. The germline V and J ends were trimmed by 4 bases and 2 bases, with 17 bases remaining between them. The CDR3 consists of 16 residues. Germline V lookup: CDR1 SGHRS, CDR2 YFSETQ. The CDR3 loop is CASSPSPNDLTDTQYF. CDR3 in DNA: TGCGCCAGCAGCCCCTCACCTAACGACCTCACAGATACGCAGTATTTT.

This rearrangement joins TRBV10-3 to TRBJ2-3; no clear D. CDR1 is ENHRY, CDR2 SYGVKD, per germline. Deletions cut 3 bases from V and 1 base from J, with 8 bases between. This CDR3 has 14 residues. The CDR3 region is CAISESRGTDTQYF. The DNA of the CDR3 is TGTGCCATCAGTGAAAGTCGGGGCACAGATACGCAGTATTTT.